This T cell receptor (beta chain) stems from a study of cytomegalovirus exposure and HLA in healthy donors. The study, taken as a whole, reports: Among CMV-associated TCR beta chains, most appeared HLA-restricted in a later analysis.

Regarding this clone: Its specificity is not known.

A multiplex PCR was run with 60 Vbeta primers and 13 Jbeta primers. The method was immunoSEQ multiplex PCR; TCRdb's version includes in-frame clones alone and lacks a portion of them. The sample has roughly 100,000 clones; under 85% are singletons. The receptor comes from a middle-aged woman in good health and CMV-seropositive. Material for sequencing was PBMCs.

In nucleotides, the CDR3 is TGTGCCAGCAGCCTCCAGGAATCAGCCCAGCATTTT. It is translated as CASSLQESAQHF. The genes are TRBV7-2 and TRBJ1-5; D gene unclear. Germline V gives CDR1 SGHTA, CDR2 FQGNSA. V was cut by 5 bases and J by 11 bases, with 13 bases left in between. The CDR3 consists of 12 residues.